The rows below give T cell receptor beta chains drawn from one sample of a study of cytomegalovirus exposure and HLA in healthy donors. Some clones are missing from TCRdb's copy, which holds only in-frame ones; the method was immunoSEQ multiplex PCR. The sample yields about 140,000 clones, roughly two thirds seen once. Specimen: PBMCs. These TCRs come from a woman between 40 and 50 years old in good health and CMV-seronegative. Each CDR3 is given with its conserved first and last residue. Each record gives: J gene, D gene, V gene, clone size, CDR3 protein, CDR3 DNA. The D gene is left open where the match is weak. Rows may omit the clone size; those that give it use once, few, many or a size class.

j_gene: TRBJ2-2; d_gene: -; v_gene: TRBV11-3; abundance: -; CDR3aa: CASSLRQGGTGELFF; CDR3nt: TGTGCCAGCAGCTTAAGACAGGGAGGTACCGGGGAGCTGTTTTTT
j_gene: TRBJ1-1; d_gene: TRBD1; v_gene: TRBV4-3; abundance: -; CDR3aa: CASSQDLGTGGQAFF; CDR3nt: TGCGCCAGCAGCCAAGATCTCGGGACAGGGGGACAAGCTTTCTTT
j_gene: TRBJ2-7; d_gene: TRBD1; v_gene: TRBV29-1; abundance: -; CDR3aa: CSAAGQDRGGPCEQYF; CDR3nt: TGCAGCGCCGCTGGACAGGACAGAGGGGGCCCCTGCGAGCAGTACTTC
j_gene: TRBJ1-1; d_gene: -; v_gene: TRBV18; abundance: few; CDR3aa: CASSRDKRNTEAFF; CDR3nt: TGTGCCAGCTCAAGGGACAAAAGGAACACTGAAGCTTTCTTT
j_gene: TRBJ1-2; d_gene: TRBD1; v_gene: TRBV4-3; abundance: -; CDR3aa: CASSQVRGRGLYGYTF; CDR3nt: TGCGCCAGCAGCCAAGTAAGGGGCAGGGGGCTCTATGGCTACACCTTC
j_gene: TRBJ1-3; d_gene: -; v_gene: TRBV7-2; abundance: -; CDR3aa: CASSLAATAGNTIYF; CDR3nt: TGTGCCAGCAGCTTAGCGGCCACAGCTGGAAACACCATATATTTT
j_gene: TRBJ2-3; d_gene: TRBD2; v_gene: TRBV5-4; abundance: -; CDR3aa: CASSYPGLVEGTDTQYF; CDR3nt: TGTGCCAGCAGCTATCCGGGACTAGTGGAGGGCACAGATACGCAGTATTTT
j_gene: TRBJ1-2; d_gene: -; v_gene: TRBV6-5; abundance: -; CDR3aa: CASSVPGIYGYTF; CDR3nt: TGTGCCAGCAGTGTGCCGGGAATATATGGCTACACCTTC
j_gene: TRBJ2-3; d_gene: -; v_gene: TRBV19; abundance: -; CDR3aa: CASSSGLAHTDTQYF; CDR3nt: TGTGCCAGTAGCTCCGGTCTAGCCCACACAGATACGCAGTATTTT
j_gene: TRBJ1-1; d_gene: -; v_gene: TRBV5-1; abundance: few; CDR3aa: CASSLAGRRAEAFF; CDR3nt: TGCGCCAGCAGCTTGGCGGGAAGAAGGGCTGAAGCTTTCTTT
j_gene: TRBJ2-1; d_gene: -; v_gene: TRBV2; abundance: -; CDR3aa: CASPRTDFGEQFF; CDR3nt: TGTGCCAGCCCTCGGACGGACTTTGGTGAGCAGTTCTTC
j_gene: TRBJ1-2; d_gene: TRBD1; v_gene: TRBV28; abundance: -; CDR3aa: CASRPPGGGDGYTF; CDR3nt: TGTGCCAGCAGGCCCCCAGGGGGCGGGGATGGCTACACCTTC
j_gene: TRBJ2-1; d_gene: -; v_gene: TRBV12-5; abundance: -; CDR3aa: CASGLWGRNEQFF; CDR3nt: TGTGCTAGTGGTTTGTGGGGGAGGAATGAGCAGTTCTTC
j_gene: TRBJ2-1; d_gene: -; v_gene: TRBV4-1; abundance: -; CDR3aa: CASSQGLYNEQFF; CDR3nt: TGCGCCAGCAGCCAAGGGCTCTACAATGAGCAGTTCTTC
j_gene: TRBJ1-2; d_gene: -; v_gene: TRBV4-1; abundance: -; CDR3aa: CASSQDPGQTDGYTF; CDR3nt: TGCGCCAGCAGCCAAGACCCCGGACAGACTGATGGCTACACCTTC
j_gene: TRBJ1-2; d_gene: TRBD1; v_gene: TRBV2; abundance: -; CDR3aa: CASSEYPGGGYGYTF; CDR3nt: TGTGCCAGCAGTGAATACCCAGGGGGCGGGTATGGCTACACCTTC
j_gene: TRBJ1-3; d_gene: -; v_gene: TRBV13; abundance: -; CDR3aa: CASSSESHAGNTIYF; CDR3nt: TGTGCCAGCAGCTCCGAATCACATGCTGGAAACACCATATATTTT
j_gene: TRBJ1-1; d_gene: -; v_gene: TRBV28; abundance: -; CDR3aa: CASSLRGTVAFF; CDR3nt: TGTGCCAGCAGTTTGCGGGGGACGGTAGCTTTCTTT
j_gene: TRBJ2-1; d_gene: -; v_gene: TRBV18; abundance: -; CDR3aa: CASSGPNGQSQFF; CDR3nt: TGTGCCAGCTCGGGACCCAATGGACAGTCCCAGTTCTTC
j_gene: TRBJ2-3; d_gene: -; v_gene: TRBV6-5; abundance: few; CDR3aa: CASSYRGMTDTQYF; CDR3nt: TGTGCCAGCAGTTACAGGGGGATGACAGATACGCAGTATTTT
j_gene: TRBJ2-7; d_gene: TRBD2; v_gene: TRBV7-9; abundance: once; CDR3aa: CASSFAGGAYEQYF; CDR3nt: TGTGCCAGCAGCTTCGCGGGGGGTGCCTACGAGCAGTACTTC
j_gene: TRBJ2-2; d_gene: TRBD1; v_gene: TRBV9; abundance: -; CDR3aa: CASSVAQGHGELFF; CDR3nt: TGTGCCAGCAGCGTAGCACAGGGGCACGGGGAGCTGTTTTTT